A single sample gave rise to the 2 T cell receptor beta chains below, sequenced in a study of Graves' ophthalmopathy and Graves' hyperthyroidism. Amplification from RNA transcripts yielded the TCR beta CDR3 regions. RT-PCR with HTBI primers came first, then second-round multiplex PCR. Using its own MiXCR run on the multiplex PCR reads, TCRdb lists one record per CDR3 protein. The sample yields over 500,000 distinct CDR3 sequences, 22% seen once. The sample consisted of peripheral blood. These receptors all come from a woman under 30 with stable Graves' hyperthyroidism. Some clones in this sample may be carry-over from other donors' samples.

This chain joins TRBV28 and TRBJ2-7; perhaps TRBD2 as D (7 bases). This CDR3 is 17 amino acids long. V was trimmed by 3 bases and J by 3 bases, leaving 21 bases between them. The germline gives CDR1 MDHEN, CDR2 SYDVKM. DNA of the CDR3: TGTGCCAGCAGTTTCCCCTTGGGAGGGGGTAATAGCTACGAGCAGTACTTC. Encoded protein: CASSFPLGGGNSYEQYF.

This clonotype has just a few counts. V and J are TRBV7-3 and TRBJ1-2; TRBD1 matches 8 bases. There are 13 residues in the CDR3. From germline, CDR1 is SGHTA and CDR2 FQGTGA. Trimming cost V 5 bases and J 7 bases; bases outside gene matches: 6. In DNA form, the CDR3 reads TGTGCCAGCAGCCCGGGACAGGCATTTGGCTACACCTTC. Protein: CASSPGQAFGYTF.